This T cell receptor beta chain came from a study of T cells in Graves' hyperthyroidism and ophthalmopathy. Orbital computed tomography, thyroid ultrasound, serum thyroxine and TRAb, and clinical symptoms together informed the diagnoses. RNA transcripts yielded amplified TCR beta CDR3 regions. During a first-round RT-PCR of the TCR CDR3, the HTBI primer set was used. TCRdb re-called the multiplex PCR reads through MiXCR, storing one row per CDR3 protein. Among fewer than 900,000 distinct CDR3 sequences listed, roughly 20% were seen once. Remarks on this clonotype: Its specificity is unknown.

Findings and caveats of the study: The model forecast ophthalmopathy, anticipating it by a median approximately 7 months before onset.

Specimen: blood. This receptor was identified in a woman aged 45-65 years with Graves' hyperthyroidism that later progressed to Graves' ophthalmopathy.

CDR3 residues: CASIGQGGSNQPQHF. CDR3 in DNA: TGTGCCAGTATCGGACAGGGGGGAAGCAATCAGCCCCAGCATTTT. The rearrangement links TRBV19 to TRBJ1-5, with TRBD1 identical over 10 bases. The CDR3 extends over 15 amino acids. V lost 7 bases to trimming and J lost 1 base; unmatched junction nucleotides: 4. From germline, CDR1 is LNHDA and CDR2 SQIVND (reference sequence).